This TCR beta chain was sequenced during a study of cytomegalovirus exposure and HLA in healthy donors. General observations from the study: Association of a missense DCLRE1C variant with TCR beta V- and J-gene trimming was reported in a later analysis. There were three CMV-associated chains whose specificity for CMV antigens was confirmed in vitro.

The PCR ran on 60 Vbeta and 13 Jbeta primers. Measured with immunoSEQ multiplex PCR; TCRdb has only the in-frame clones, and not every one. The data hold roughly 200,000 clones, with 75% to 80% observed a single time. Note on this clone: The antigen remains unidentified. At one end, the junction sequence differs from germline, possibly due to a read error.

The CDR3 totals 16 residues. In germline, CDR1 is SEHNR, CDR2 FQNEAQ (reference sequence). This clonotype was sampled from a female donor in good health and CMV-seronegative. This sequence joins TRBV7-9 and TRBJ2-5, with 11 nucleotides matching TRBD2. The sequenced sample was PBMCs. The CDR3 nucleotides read TGTTCCAGCAGCGTTGGACTAGCGGGTAACCAAGAGACCCAGTACTTC. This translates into CSSSVGLAGNQETQYF.